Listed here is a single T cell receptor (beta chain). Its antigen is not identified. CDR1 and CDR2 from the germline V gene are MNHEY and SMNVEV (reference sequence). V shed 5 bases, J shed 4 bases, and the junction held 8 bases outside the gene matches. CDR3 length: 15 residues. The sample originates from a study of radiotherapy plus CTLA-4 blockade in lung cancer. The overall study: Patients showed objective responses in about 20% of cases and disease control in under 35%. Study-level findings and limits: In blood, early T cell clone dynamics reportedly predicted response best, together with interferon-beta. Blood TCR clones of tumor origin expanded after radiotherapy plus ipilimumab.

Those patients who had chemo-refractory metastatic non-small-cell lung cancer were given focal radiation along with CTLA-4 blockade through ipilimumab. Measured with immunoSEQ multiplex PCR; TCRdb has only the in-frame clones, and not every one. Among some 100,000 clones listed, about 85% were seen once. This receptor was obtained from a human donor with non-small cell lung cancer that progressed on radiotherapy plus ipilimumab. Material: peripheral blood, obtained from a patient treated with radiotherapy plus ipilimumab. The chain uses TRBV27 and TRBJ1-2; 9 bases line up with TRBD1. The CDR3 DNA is TGTGCCAGCAGTCCGGGACAGGGTGGCCCCTATGGCTACACCTTC. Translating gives CASSPGQGGPYGYTF.